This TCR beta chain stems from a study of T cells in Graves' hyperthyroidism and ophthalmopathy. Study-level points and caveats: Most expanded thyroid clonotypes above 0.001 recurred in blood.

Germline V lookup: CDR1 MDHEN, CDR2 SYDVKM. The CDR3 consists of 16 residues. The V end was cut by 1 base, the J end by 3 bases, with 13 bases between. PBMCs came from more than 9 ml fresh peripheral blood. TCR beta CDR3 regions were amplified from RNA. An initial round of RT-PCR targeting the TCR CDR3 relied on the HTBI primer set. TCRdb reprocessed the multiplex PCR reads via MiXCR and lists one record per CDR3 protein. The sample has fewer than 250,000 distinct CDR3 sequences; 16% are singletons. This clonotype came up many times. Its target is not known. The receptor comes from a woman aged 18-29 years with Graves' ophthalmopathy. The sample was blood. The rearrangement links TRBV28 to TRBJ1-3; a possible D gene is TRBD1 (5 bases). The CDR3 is CASSLSIGAGGNTIYF. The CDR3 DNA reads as TGTGCCAGCAGTTTATCTATAGGGGCGGGTGGAAACACCATATATTTT.